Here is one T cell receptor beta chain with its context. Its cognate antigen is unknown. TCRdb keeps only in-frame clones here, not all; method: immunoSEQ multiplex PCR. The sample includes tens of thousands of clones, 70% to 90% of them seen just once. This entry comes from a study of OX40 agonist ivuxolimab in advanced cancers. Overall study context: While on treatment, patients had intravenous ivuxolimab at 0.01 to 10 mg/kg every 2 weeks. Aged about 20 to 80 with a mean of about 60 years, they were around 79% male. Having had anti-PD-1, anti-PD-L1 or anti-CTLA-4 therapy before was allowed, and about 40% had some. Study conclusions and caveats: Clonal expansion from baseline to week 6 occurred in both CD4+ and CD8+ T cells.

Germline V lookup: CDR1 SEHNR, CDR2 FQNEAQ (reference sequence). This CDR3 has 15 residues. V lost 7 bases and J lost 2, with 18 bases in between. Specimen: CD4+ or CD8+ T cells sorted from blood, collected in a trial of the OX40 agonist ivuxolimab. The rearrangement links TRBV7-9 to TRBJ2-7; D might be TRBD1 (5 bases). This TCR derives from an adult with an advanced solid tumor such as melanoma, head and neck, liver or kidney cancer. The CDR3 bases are TGTGCCAGCATTAGTCAGGGTTCCCTTACCTACGAGCAGTACTTC. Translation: CASISQGSLTYEQYF. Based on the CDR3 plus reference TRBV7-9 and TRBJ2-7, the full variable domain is DTGVSQNPRHKITKRGQNVTFRCDPISEHNRLYWYRQTLGQGPEFLTYFQNEAQLEKSRLLSDRFSAERPKGSFSTLEIQRTEQGDSAMYLCASISQGSLTYEQYFGPGTRLTVT.